Below, 7 T cell receptor beta chains from the same sample are listed, as sequenced in a study of technical replicates of blood from a few donors. Only in-frame clones appear in the TCRdb table, and some are missing; sequencing was by immunoSEQ multiplex PCR. In the table there are about 100,000 clones, roughly 96% of which are singletons. The material sequenced was T cells isolated from PBMCs. These TCRs come from a human donor in good health.

The rearrangement uses TRBV6-5 and TRBJ2-5, with D possibly being TRBD1 (6 bases). The J call may be wrong; the DNA end is better matched by TRBJ2-7. CDR3 length equals 14 residues. CDR1 MNHEY and CDR2 SVGAGI come from the germline V gene. CDR3 residues: CASSPRTVDYEQYF. CDR3 nucleotide sequence: TGTGCCAGCAGTCCTCGGACAGTAGACTACGAGCAGTACTTC.

The DNA of the CDR3 is TGTGCCACCAGCAGTACCGGAGAGACCCAGTACTTC. Protein product: CATSSTGETQYF. The J gene is TRBJ2-5, the V gene TRBV15; D uncertain. The CDR3 runs to 12 residues. The V and J ends lost 3 bases and 4 bases respectively, with 6 bases between them. Germline CDR1 is LNHNV and CDR2 is YYDKDF (reference sequence).

The chain recombines TRBV7-6 with TRBJ2-3; 8 nucleotides match TRBD2. The CDR3 extends over 17 amino acids. CDR1 is SGHVS, CDR2 FNYEAQ, per germline. V dropped 0 bases and J dropped 5; count of bases not matched to a gene: 10. The CDR3 loop is CASSLAPSGSIGDTQYF. The CDR3 coding sequence is TGTGCCAGCAGCTTAGCGCCAAGCGGGAGTATAGGAGATACGCAGTATTTT.

The CDR3 region has the DNA TGTGCCAGCAGTTACTCGACAGGGTGGGCTTTCTTT. Its translation: CASSYSTGWAFF. J is TRBJ1-1 and V is TRBV6-6; 7 bases are a match to TRBD1. Germline trimming cut 0 bases from V and 11 bases from J; bases unmatched to any gene: 3. Per the germline V gene, CDR1 is MNHNY and CDR2 is SVGAGI (reference sequence). This CDR3 comprises 12 residues.

The V and J genes are TRBV4-1 and TRBJ1-4; perhaps TRBD1 as D (5 bases). CDR3 size: 13 residues. V was cut by 6 bases and J by 8 bases, with 13 bases left in between. Germline lookup yields CDR1 MGHRA and CDR2 YSYEKL. The DNA for the CDR3 is TGCGCCAGCAGTCGACAGCGAGACGAAAAACTGTTTTTT. It codes for CASSRQRDEKLFF.

The V gene is TRBV5-4, the J gene TRBJ2-7; no clear D. Trimming pared 5 bases from V and 6 bases from J, leaving 15 bases between. This CDR3 is built from 13 residues. The germline CDR1 and CDR2 sequences are SGHNT and YYREEE (reference sequence). The CDR3 coding sequence is TGTGCCAGCAGGATAGAGAATGAGCTCGAGCAGTACTTC. Translating gives CASRIENELEQYF. The full variable domain, completed using reference TRBV5-4 and TRBJ2-7, is ETGVTQSPTHLIKTRGQQVTLRCSSQSGHNTVSWYQQALGQGPQFIFQYYREEENGRGNFPPRFSGLQFPNYSSELNVNALELDDSALYLCASRIENELEQYFGPGTRLTVT.

The V gene is TRBV14, the J gene TRBJ2-5; 9 nucleotides align to TRBD2. With V trimmed by 4 bases and J by 1 base, 4 bases remained unmatched. The germline V gene has CDR1 SGHDN and CDR2 FVKESK. This CDR3 is 15 amino acids long. The CDR3 loop reads CASSPQAGGQETQYF. The CDR3 DNA is TGTGCCAGCAGCCCTCAAGCGGGAGGCCAAGAGACCCAGTACTTC. The whole variable domain, filled in from reference TRBV14 and TRBJ2-5, reads EAGVTQFPSHSVIEKGQTVTLRCDPISGHDNLYWYRRVMGKEIKFLLHFVKESKQDESGMPNNRFLAERTGGTYSTLKVQPAELEDSGVYFCASSPQAGGQETQYFGPGTRLLVL.